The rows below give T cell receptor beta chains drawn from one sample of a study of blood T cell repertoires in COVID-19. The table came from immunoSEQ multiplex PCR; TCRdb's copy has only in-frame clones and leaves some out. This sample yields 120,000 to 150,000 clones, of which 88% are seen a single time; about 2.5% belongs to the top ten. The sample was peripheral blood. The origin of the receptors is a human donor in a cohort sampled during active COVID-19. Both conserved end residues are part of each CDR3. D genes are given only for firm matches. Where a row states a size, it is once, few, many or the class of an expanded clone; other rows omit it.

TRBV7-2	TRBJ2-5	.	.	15	CASSLSVGGEETQYF	TGTGCCAGCAGCTTAAGTGTCGGAGGGGAAGAGACCCAGTACTTC
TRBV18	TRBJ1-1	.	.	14	CASSQPDRNTEAFF	TGTGCCAGCTCACAACCCGACAGGAACACTGAAGCTTTCTTT
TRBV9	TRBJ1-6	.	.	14	CASSLTPGNSPLHF	TGTGCCAGCAGCCTCACGCCGGGGAATTCACCCCTCCACTTT
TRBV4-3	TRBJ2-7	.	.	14	CASSQDALGYEQYF	TGCGCCAGCAGCCAAGATGCGCTAGGCTACGAGCAGTACTTC
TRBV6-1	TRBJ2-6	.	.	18	CASSEQGPRISGANVLTF	TGTGCCAGCAGTGAACAGGGGCCCAGGATTTCTGGGGCCAACGTCCTGACTTTC
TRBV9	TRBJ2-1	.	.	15	CASSVGRGSYNEQFF	TGTGCCAGCAGCGTAGGCCGGGGATCCTACAATGAGCAGTTCTTC
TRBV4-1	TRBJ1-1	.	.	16	CASSPGVQGMNTEAFF	TGCGCCAGCAGCCCGGGGGTCCAGGGCATGAACACTGAAGCTTTCTTT
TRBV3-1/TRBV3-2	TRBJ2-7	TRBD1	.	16	CASSRTGTGISYEQYF	TGTGCCAGCAGCCGAACCGGGACAGGGATCTCCTACGAGCAGTACTTC
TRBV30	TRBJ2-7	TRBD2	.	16	CAWSVREGLGVREQYF	TGTGCCTGGAGTGTACGAGAAGGACTAGGGGTCCGCGAGCAGTACTTC
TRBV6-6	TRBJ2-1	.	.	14	CASSAGDYYNEQFF	TGTGCCAGCAGTGCAGGGGATTATTACAATGAGCAGTTCTTC
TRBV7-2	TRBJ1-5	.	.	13	CASSLGRDQPQHF	TGTGCCAGCAGCTTAGGCCGGGATCAGCCCCAGCATTTT
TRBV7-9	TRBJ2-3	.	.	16	CASSSPFRVSTDTQYF	TGTGCCAGCAGCTCCCCATTTCGAGTGAGCACAGATACGCAGTATTTT
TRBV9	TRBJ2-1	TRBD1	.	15	CASSVEQGSRFEQFF	TGTGCCAGCAGCGTAGAACAGGGGTCCCGGTTTGAGCAGTTCTTC
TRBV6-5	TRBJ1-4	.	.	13	CASTTRSNEKLFF	TGTGCCAGCACTACAAGGAGTAATGAAAAACTGTTTTTT
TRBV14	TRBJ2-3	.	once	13	CASSQDLADTQYF	TGTGCCAGCAGCCAAGATCTAGCAGATACGCAGTATTTT
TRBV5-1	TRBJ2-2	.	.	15	CASSSISGYTGELFF	TGCGCCAGCAGCTCTATTTCGGGTTACACCGGGGAGCTGTTTTTT
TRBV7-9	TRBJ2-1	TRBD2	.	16	CASSPGERDPYNEQFF	TGTGCCAGCAGCCCCGGGGAGCGGGACCCCTACAATGAGCAGTTCTTC
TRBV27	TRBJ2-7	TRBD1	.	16	CASSLSIGTASYEQYF	TGTGCCAGCAGTTTATCGATTGGGACAGCTAGCTACGAGCAGTACTTC
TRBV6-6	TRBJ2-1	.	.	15	CASSTPRASYNEQFF	TGTGCCAGCAGCACCCCGAGGGCTTCCTACAATGAGCAGTTCTTC
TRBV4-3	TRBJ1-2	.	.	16	CASSQGRPRGIYGYTF	TGCGCCAGCAGCCAAGGCCGACCAAGGGGAATCTATGGCTACACCTTC
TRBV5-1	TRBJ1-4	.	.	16	CASSLGRAGPNEKLFF	TGCGCCAGCAGCTTGGGGAGAGCGGGGCCTAATGAAAAACTGTTTTTT
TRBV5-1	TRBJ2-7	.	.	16	CASSRMERRSSYEQYF	TGCGCCAGCAGCCGGATGGAACGGAGAAGCTCCTACGAGCAGTACTTC
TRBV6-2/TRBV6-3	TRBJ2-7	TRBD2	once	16	CASSLSGDYFSYEQYF	TGTGCCAGCAGTCTGAGCGGGGATTACTTCTCCTACGAGCAGTACTTC
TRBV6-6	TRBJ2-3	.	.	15	CASSYQTRRTDTQYF	TGTGCCAGCAGTTACCAGACAAGACGCACAGATACGCAGTATTTT
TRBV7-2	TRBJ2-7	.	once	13	CASSLLRDYEQYF	TGTGCCAGCAGCTTATTGCGGGACTACGAGCAGTACTTC
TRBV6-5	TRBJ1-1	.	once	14	CASRSQGQNTEAFF	TGTGCCAGCAGGTCACAGGGTCAGAACACTGAAGCTTTCTTT
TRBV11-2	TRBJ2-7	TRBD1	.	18	CASSPVSRDRGALYEQYF	TGTGCCAGCAGCCCTGTGTCCCGGGACAGGGGGGCCCTCTACGAGCAGTACTTC
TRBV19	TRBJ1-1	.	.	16	CASSLISGTLYTEAFF	TGTGCCAGTAGCCTAATCTCCGGGACACTTTACACTGAAGCTTTCTTT
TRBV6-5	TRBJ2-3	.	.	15	CASSWGQGITDTQYF	TGTGCCAGCAGCTGGGGCCAGGGGATCACAGATACGCAGTATTTT
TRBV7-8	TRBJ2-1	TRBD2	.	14	CASSFGLAGAEQFF	TGTGCCAGCAGCTTCGGACTAGCGGGGGCCGAGCAGTTCTTC
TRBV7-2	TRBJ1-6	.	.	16	CASSPRESSYNSPLHF	TGTGCCAGCAGCCCTCGGGAGAGCTCCTATAATTCACCCCTCCACTTT
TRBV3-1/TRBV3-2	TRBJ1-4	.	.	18	CASSQDPLGGATNEKLFF	TGTGCCAGCAGCCAAGATCCATTGGGGGGGGCAACTAATGAAAAACTGTTTTTT
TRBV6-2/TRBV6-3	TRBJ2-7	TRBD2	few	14	CASSYSTSAYEQYF	TGTGCCAGCAGTTACTCGACTAGCGCCTACGAGCAGTACTTC
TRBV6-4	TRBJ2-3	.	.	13	CASSESSTDTQYF	TGTGCCAGCAGTGAATCAAGCACAGATACGCAGTATTTT
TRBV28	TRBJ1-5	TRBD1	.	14	CASSLLGGQQPQHF	TGTGCCAGCAGTTTATTAGGGGGCCAACAGCCCCAGCATTTT
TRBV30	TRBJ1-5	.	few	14	CAWSVQWGDQPQHF	TGTGCCTGGAGTGTACAGTGGGGAGATCAGCCCCAGCATTTT
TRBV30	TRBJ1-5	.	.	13	CAWSNGDNQPQHF	TGTGCCTGGAGCAACGGGGATAATCAGCCCCAGCATTTT
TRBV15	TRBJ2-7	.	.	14	CATSRAGVFYEQYF	TGTGCCACCAGCAGAGCGGGAGTATTCTACGAGCAGTACTTC
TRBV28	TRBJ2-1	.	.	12	CASSRGILGQFF	TGTGCCAGCAGCCGCGGTATCTTGGGGCAGTTCTTC
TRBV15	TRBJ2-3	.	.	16	CATSRDGGMDTDTQYF	TGTGCCACCAGCAGAGATGGGGGGATGGACACAGATACGCAGTATTTT